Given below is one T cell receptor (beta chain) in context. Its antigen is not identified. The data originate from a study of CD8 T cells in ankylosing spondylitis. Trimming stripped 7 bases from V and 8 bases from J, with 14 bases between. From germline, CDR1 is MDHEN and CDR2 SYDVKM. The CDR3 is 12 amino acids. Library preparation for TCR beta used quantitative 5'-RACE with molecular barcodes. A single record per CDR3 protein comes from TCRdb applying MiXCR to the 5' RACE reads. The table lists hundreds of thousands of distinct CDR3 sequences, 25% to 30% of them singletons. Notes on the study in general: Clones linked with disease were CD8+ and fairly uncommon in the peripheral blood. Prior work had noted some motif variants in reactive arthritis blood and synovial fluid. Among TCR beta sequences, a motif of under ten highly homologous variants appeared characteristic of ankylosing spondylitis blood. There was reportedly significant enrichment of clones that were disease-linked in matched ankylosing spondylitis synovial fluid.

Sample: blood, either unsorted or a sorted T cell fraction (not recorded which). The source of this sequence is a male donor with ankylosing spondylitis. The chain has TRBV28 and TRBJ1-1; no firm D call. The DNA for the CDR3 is TGTGCCAGCACCATAGGACGGTCCGAAGCTTTCTTT. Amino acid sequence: CASTIGRSEAFF.